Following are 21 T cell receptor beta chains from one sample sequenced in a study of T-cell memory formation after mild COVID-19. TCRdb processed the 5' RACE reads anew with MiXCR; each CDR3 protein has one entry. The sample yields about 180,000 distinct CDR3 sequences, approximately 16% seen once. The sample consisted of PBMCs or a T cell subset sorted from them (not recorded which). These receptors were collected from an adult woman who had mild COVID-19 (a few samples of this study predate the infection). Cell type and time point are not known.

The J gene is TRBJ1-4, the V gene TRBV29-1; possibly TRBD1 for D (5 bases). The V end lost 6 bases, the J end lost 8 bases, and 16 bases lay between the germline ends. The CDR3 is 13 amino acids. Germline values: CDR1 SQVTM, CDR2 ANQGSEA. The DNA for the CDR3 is TGCAGCGTGAGACGCGGGGCGGACGAAAAACTGTTTTTT. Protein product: CSVRRGADEKLFF.

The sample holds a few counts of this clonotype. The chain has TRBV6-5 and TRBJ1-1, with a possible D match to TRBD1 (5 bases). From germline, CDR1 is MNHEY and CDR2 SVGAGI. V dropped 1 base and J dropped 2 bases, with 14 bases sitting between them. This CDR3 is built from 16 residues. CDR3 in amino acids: CASSYFGRGKNTEAFF. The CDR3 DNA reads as TGTGCCAGCAGTTACTTCGGACGGGGGAAAAACACTGAAGCTTTCTTT.

The CDR3 sequence is CASSLPGTGVDGYTF. As DNA, the CDR3 is TGTGCCAGCAGCTTGCCCGGAACAGGGGTAGATGGCTACACCTTC. This sequence joins TRBV5-8 and TRBJ1-2; 7 bases are a match to TRBD1. J gave up 6 bases and V 1 base, and 9 bases lay outside the gene matches. The CDR3 extends over 15 amino acids. CDR1 SGHTS and CDR2 YDEGEE come from the germline V gene.

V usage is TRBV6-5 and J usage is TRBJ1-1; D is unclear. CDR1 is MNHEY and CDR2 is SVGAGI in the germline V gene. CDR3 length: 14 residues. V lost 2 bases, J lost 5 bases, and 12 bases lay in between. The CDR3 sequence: CASSYMSLGTEAFF. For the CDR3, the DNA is TGTGCCAGCAGTTACATGAGCCTCGGGACTGAAGCTTTCTTT.

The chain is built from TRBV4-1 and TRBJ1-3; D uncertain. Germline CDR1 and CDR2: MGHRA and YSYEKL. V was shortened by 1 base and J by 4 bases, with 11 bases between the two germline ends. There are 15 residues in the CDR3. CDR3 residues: CASSQVFLGGNTIYF. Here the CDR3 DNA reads TGCGCCAGCAGCCAAGTTTTCCTGGGAGGAAACACCATATATTTT.

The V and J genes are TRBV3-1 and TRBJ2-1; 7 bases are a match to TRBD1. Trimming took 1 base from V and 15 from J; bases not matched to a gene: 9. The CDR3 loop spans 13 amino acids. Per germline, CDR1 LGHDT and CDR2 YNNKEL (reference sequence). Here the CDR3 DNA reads TGTGCCAGCAGCCAAGGAACAGGGGCAGTAGGGTTCTTC. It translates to CASSQGTGAVGFF.

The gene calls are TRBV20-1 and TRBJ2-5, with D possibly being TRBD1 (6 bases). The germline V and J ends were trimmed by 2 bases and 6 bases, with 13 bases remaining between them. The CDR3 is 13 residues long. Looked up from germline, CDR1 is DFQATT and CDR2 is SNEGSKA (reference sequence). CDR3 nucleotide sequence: TGCAGTGCTAGACTAGCAGGGGAAAAGACCCAGTACTTC. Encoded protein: CSARLAGEKTQYF.

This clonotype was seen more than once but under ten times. The CDR3 loop is CASAQFDRGGICEQYF. In DNA, the CDR3 is TGTGCCAGCGCGCAATTCGACAGGGGCGGAATTTGCGAGCAGTACTTC. The chain combines TRBV5-7 with TRBJ2-7; the match to TRBD1 covers 8 bases. TRBV5-7 is known as an ORF, though its function is uncertain. V shed 7 bases and J 6 bases; nucleotides not matched to a gene: 18. The CDR3 loop spans 16 amino acids.

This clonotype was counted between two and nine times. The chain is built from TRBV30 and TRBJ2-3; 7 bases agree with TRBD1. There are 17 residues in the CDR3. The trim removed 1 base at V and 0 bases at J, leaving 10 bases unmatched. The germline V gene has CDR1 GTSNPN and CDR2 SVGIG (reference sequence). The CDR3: CAWSARQGKFSTDTQYF. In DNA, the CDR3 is TGTGCCTGGAGTGCCCGACAGGGAAAATTCAGCACAGATACGCAGTATTTT.

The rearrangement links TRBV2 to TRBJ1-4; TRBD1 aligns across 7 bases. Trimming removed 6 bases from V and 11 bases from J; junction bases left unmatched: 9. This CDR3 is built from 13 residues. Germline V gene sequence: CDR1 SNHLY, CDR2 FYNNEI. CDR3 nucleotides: TGTGCCAGCAGCCCCTTTGACAGGGCCAAACTGTTTTTT. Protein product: CASSPFDRAKLFF. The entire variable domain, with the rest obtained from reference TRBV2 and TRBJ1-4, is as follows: EPEVTQTPSHQVTQMGQEVILRCVPISNHLYFYWYRQILGQKVEFLVSFYNNEISEKSEIFDDQFSVERPDGSNFTLKIRSTKLEDSAMYFCASSPFDRAKLFFGSGTQLSVL.

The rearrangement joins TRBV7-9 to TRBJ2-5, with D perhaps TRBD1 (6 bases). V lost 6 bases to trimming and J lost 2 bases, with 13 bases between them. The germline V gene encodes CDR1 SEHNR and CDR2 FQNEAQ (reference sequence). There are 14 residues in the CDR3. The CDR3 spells CASSTGTVQETQYF. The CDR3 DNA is TGTGCCAGCAGTACAGGGACGGTGCAAGAGACCCAGTACTTC.

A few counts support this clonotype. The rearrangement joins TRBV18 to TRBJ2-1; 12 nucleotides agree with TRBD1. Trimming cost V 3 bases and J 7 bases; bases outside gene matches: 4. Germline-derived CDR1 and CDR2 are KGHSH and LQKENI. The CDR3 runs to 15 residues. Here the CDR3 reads CASSPGQGARNEQFF. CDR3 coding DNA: TGTGCCAGCTCACCGGGACAGGGGGCGCGGAATGAGCAGTTCTTC.

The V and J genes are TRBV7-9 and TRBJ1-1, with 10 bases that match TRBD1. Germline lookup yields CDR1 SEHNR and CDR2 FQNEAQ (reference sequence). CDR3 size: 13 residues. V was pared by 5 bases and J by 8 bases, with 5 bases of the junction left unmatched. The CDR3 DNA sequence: TGTGCCAGCAGCGACAGGGGGCGCGGGGAAGCTTTCTTT. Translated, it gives CASSDRGRGEAFF.

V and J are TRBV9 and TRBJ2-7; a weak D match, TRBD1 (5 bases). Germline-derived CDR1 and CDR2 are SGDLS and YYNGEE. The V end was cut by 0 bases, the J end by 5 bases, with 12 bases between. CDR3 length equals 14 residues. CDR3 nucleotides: TGTGCCAGCAGCGTAGAACCCAGGGTCCACGAGCAGTACTTC. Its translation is CASSVEPRVHEQYF.

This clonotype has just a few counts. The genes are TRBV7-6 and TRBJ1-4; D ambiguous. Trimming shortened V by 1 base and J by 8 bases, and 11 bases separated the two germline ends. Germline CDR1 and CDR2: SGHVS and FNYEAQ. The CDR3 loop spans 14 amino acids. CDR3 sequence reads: CASSLGEGGEKLFF. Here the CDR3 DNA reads TGTGCCAGCAGCTTAGGAGAGGGCGGCGAAAAACTGTTTTTT.

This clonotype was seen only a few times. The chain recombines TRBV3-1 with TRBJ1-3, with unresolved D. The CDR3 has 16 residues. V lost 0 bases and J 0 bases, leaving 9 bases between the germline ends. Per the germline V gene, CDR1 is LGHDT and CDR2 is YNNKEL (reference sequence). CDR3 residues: CASSQEYLTSGNTIYF. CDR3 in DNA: TGTGCCAGCAGCCAAGAATATCTGACCTCTGGAAACACCATATATTTT. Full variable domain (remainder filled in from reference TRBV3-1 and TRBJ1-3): DTAVSQTPKYLVTQMGNDKSIKCEQNLGHDTMYWYKQDSKKFLKIMFSYNNKELIINETVPNRFSPKSPDKAHLNLHINSLELGDSAVYFCASSQEYLTSGNTIYFGEGSWLTVV.

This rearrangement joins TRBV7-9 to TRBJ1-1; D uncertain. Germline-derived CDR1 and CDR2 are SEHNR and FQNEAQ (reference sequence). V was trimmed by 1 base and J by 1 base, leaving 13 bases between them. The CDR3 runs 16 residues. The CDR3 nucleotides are TGTGCCAGCAGCTTAGGCCGTCCCTTTAGGAACACTGAAGCTTTCTTT. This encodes CASSLGRPFRNTEAFF.

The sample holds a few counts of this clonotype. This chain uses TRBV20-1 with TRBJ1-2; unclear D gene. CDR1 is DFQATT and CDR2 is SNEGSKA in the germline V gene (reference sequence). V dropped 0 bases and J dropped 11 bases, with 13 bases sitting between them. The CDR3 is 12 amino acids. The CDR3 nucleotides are TGCAGTGCTAGAGATCGAGGTCTGTTTTACACCTTC. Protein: CSARDRGLFYTF.

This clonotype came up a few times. The CDR3 nucleotides read TGTGCCAGCAGCCAAGGGGGTACAACCAGGGTAAACTCCTACGAGCAGTACTTC. Translation gives CASSQGGTTRVNSYEQYF. The chain uses TRBV3-1 and TRBJ2-7, with a tentative D call TRBD1 (5 bases). The CDR3 totals 18 residues. CDR1 is LGHDT, CDR2 YNNKEL, per germline (reference sequence). V gave up 1 base and J gave up 0 bases, with 19 bases separating them.

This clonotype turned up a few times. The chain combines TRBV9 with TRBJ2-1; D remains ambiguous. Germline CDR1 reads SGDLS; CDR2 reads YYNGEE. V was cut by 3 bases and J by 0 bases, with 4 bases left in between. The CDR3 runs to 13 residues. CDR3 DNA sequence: TGTGCCAGCAGCGGTCGCTCCTACAATGAGCAGTTCTTC. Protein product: CASSGRSYNEQFF.

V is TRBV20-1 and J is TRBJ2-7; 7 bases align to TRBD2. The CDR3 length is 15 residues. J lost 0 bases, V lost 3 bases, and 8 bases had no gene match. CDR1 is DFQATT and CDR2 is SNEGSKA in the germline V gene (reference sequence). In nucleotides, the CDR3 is TGCAGTGCTAGGGCCCTAGCGGTTAGCTCCTACGAGCAGTACTTC. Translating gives CSARALAVSSYEQYF.